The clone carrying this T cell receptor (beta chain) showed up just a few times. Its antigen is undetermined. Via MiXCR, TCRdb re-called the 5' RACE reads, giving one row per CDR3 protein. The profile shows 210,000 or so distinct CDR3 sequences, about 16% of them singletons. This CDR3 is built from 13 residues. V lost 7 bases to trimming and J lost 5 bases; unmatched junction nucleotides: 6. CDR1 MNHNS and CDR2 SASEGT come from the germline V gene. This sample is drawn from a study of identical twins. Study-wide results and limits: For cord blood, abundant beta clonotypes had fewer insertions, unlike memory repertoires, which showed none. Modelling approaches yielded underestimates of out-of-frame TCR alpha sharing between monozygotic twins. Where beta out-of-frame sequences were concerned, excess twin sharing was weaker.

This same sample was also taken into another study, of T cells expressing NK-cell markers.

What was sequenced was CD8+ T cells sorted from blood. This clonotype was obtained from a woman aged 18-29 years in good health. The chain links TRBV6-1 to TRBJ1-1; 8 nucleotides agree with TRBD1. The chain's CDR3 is CASIPGGITEAFF. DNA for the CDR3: TGTGCCAGCATTCCAGGGGGCATAACTGAAGCTTTCTTT.